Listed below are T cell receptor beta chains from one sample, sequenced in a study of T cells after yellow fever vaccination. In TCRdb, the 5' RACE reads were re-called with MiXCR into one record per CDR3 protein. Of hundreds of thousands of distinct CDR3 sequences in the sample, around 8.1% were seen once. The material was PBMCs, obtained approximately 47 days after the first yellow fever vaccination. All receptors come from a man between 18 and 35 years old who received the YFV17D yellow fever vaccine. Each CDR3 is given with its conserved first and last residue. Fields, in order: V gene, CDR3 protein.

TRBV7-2 CASSLYSGGQSTDTQYF
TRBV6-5 CASSYGVVFSDTQYF
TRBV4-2 CASSPGLAGGQPQETQYF
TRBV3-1 CASRPREASYEQYF
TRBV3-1 CASSQEPRGAPTQYF
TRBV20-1 CSARYSPGGGDIQYF
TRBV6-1 CASRGVGKRRSPLHF
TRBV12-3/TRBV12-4 CASSQSGGLTDTQYF
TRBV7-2 CASSSTDRVGGELFF
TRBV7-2 CASSLVGGGAFSGELFF
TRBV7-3 CASSPHPPCDQPQHF
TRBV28 CATVRDRAKETQYF
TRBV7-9 CASTPGGSTEAFF
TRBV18 CASSPKLAGEEQFF
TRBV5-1 CATAIQGMGTDTQYF
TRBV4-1 CASSLTPGQAYEQYF
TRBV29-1 CSVVGGGGETQYF
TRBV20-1 CSVPLTGRETQYF
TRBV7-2 CASSFGGVTDTQYF
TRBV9 CASSVAKSYNSPLHF
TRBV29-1 CSVSLTGVSRGYTF
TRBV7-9 CASRTMTGSGDTQYF
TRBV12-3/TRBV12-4 CASSLQGAGGNTIYF
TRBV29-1 CSVEQGGSIQYF
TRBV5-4 CASSLGGSLFDEQFF
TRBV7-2 CASSLTYRSSYEQYF
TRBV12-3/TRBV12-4 CASSYDQETQYF
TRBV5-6 CASSLQSYYGYTF